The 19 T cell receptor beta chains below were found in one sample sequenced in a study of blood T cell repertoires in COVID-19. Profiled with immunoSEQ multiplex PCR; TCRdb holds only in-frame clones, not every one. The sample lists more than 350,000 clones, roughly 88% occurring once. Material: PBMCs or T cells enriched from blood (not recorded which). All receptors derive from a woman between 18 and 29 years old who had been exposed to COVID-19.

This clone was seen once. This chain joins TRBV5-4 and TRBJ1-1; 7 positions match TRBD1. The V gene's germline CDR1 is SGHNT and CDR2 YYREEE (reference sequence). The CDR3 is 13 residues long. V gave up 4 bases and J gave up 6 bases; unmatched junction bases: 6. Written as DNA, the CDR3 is TGTGCCAGCAGCGCCGACAGGGTCCCTGAAGCTTTCTTT. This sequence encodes CASSADRVPEAFF. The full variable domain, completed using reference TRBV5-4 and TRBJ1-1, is ETGVTQSPTHLIKTRGQQVTLRCSSQSGHNTVSWYQQALGQGPQFIFQYYREEENGRGNFPPRFSGLQFPNYSSELNVNALELDDSALYLCASSADRVPEAFFGQGTRLTVV.

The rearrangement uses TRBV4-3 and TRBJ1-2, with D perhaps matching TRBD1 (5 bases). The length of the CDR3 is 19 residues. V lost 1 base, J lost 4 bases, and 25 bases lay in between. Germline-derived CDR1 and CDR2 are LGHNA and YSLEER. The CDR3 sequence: CASSQVMGPLSNLGYGYTF. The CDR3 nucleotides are TGCGCCAGCAGCCAAGTAATGGGGCCGCTATCCAACCTTGGCTATGGCTACACCTTC.

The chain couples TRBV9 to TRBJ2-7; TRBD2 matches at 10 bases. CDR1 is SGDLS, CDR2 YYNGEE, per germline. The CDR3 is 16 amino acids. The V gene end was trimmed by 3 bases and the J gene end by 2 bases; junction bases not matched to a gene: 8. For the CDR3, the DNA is TGTGCCAGCAGCGAAAGAACTAGCGGGACGACCTACGAGCAGTACTTC. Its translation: CASSERTSGTTYEQYF.

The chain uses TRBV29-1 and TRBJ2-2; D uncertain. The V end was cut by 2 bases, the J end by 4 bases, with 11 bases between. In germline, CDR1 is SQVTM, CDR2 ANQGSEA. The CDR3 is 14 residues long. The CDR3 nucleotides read TGCAGCGTTGAATTACGGTCCGTCACCGGGGAGCTGTTTTTT. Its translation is CSVELRSVTGELFF.

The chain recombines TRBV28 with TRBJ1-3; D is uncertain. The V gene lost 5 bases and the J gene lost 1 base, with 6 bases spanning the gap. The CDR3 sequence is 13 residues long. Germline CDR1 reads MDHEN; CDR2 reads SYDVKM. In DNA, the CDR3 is TGTGCCAGCAGTCCCCCATCTGGAAACACCATATATTTT. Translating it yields CASSPPSGNTIYF.

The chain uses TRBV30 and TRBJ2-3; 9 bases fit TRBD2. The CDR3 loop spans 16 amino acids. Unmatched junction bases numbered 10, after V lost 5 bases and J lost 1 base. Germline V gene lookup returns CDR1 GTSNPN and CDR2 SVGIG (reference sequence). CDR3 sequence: CAWGRGGFGRTDTQYF. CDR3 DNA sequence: TGTGCCTGGGGGCGGGGGGGTTTCGGTCGCACAGATACGCAGTATTTT. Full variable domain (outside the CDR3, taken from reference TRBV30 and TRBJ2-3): SQTIHQWPATLVQPVGSPLSLECTVEGTSNPNLYWYRQAAGRGLQLLFYSVGIGQISSEVPQNLSASRPQDRQFILSSKKLLLSDSGFYLCAWGRGGFGRTDTQYFGPGTRLTVL.

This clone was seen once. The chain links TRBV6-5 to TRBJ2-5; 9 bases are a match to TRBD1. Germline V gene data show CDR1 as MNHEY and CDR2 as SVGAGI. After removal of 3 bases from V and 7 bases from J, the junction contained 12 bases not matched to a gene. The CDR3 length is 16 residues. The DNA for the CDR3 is TGTGCCAGCAGTTATACGGGACAGGGCTCAAAAGGGACCCAGTACTTC. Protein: CASSYTGQGSKGTQYF.

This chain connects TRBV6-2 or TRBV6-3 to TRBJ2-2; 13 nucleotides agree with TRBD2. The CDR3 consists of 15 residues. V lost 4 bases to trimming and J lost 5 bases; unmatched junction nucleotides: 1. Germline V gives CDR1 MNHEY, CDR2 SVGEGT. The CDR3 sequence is CASSSTSGGTGELFF. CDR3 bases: TGTGCCAGCAGTTCGACTAGCGGGGGGACCGGGGAGCTGTTTTTT.

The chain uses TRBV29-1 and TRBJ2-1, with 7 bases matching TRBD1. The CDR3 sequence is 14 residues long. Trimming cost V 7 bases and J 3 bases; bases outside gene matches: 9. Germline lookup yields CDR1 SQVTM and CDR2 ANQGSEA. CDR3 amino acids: CSADLGTVYNEQFF. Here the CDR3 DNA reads TGCAGCGCCGACCTAGGGACAGTCTACAATGAGCAGTTCTTC.

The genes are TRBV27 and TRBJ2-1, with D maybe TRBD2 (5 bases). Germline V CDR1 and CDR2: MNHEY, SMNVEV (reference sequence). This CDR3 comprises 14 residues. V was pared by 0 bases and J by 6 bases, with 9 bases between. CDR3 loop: CASSLSHTSNEQFF. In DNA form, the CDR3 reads TGTGCCAGCAGTTTATCGCACACTAGCAATGAGCAGTTCTTC.

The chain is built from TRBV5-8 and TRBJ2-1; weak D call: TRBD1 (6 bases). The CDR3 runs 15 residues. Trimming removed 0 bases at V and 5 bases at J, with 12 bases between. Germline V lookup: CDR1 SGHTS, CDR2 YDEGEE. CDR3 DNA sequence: TGTGCCAGCAGCTTGGGAGGGGGTGCGGACAATGAGCAGTTCTTC. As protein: CASSLGGGADNEQFF. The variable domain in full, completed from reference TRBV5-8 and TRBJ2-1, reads EAGVTQSPTHLIKTRGQQATLRCSPISGHTSVYWYQQALGLGLQFLLWYDEGEERNRGNFPPRFSGRQFPNYSSELNVNALELEDSALYLCASSLGGGADNEQFFGPGTRLTVL.

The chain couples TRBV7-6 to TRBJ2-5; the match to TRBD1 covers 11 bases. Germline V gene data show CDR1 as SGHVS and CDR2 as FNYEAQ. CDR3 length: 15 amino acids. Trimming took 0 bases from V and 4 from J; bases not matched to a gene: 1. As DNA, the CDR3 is TGTGCCAGCAGCTTAGCAGGACAGGGGGCAGAGACCCAGTACTTC. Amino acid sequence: CASSLAGQGAETQYF.

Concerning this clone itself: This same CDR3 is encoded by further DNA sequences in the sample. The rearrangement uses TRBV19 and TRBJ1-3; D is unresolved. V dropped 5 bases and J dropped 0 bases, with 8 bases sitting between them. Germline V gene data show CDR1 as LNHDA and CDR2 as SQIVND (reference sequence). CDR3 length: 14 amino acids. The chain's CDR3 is CASSSGGSGNTIYF. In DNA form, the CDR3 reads TGTGCCAGTAGTTCAGGAGGCTCTGGAAACACCATATATTTT.

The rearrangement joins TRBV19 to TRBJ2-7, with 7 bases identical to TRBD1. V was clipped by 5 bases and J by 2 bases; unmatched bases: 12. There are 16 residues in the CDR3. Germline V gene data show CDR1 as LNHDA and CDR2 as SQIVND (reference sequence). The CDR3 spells CASSSGETGATYEQYF. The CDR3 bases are TGTGCCAGTAGTTCCGGGGAAACAGGGGCCACCTACGAGCAGTACTTC.

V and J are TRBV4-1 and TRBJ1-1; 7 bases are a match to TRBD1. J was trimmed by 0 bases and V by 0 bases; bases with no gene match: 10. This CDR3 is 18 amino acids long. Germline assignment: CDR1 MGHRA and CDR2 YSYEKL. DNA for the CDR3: TGCGCCAGCAGCCAAGACCCTCACAGGGGAGGCATGAACACTGAAGCTTTCTTT. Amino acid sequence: CASSQDPHRGGMNTEAFF.

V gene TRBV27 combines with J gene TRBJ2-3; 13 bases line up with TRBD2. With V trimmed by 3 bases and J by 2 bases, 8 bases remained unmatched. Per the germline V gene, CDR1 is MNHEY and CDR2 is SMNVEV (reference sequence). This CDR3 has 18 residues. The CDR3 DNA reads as TGTGCCAGCAGTTTTCGACTAGCGGGAGGCGGGGCCACAGATACGCAGTATTTT. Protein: CASSFRLAGGGATDTQYF.

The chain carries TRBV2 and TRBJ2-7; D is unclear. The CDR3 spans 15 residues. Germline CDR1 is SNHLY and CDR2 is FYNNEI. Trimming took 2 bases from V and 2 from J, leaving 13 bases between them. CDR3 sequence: CASSESAGQAYEQYF. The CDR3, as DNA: TGTGCCAGCAGTGAATCGGCAGGTCAGGCCTACGAGCAGTACTTC.

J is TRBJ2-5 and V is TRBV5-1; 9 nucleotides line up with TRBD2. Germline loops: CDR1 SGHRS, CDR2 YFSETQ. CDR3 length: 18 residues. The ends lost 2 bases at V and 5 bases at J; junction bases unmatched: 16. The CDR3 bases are TGCGCCAGCAGCTTAAATACGCCTAGCGGGGAGATCGCCGAGACCCAGTACTTC. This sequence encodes CASSLNTPSGEIAETQYF.

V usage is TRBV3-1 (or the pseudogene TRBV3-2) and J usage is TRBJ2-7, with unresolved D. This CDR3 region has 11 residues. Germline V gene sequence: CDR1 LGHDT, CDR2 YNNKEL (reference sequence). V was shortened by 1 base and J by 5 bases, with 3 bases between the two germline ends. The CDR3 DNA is TGTGCCAGCAGCCAAGTTAACGAGCAGTACTTC. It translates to CASSQVNEQYF.